This TCR beta chain stems from a study of T cell responses to AZD1222 COVID-19 vaccine. With respect to this clone: Its specificity is unknown.

Germline V gene sequence: CDR1 SQVTM, CDR2 ANQGSEA. Trimming removed 6 bases from V and 0 bases from J; junction bases left unmatched: 3. The CDR3 consists of 14 residues. Overall study results and limits: Nearly half of spike-specific TCRs reportedly target unmutated variant regions.

Assay used: immunoSEQ multiplex PCR; TCRdb lists only in-frame clones, some missing. Of some 150,000 clones listed, 94% are singletons. The V gene is TRBV29-1, the J gene TRBJ2-2; 8 nucleotides align to TRBD1. This sample comprised peripheral blood, obtained on day 0 of AZD1222 vaccination. This TCR was recovered from an adult in good health. The CDR3 nucleotides read TGCAGCGTCCGGACAGGGCCGAACACCGGGGAGCTGTTTTTT. This translates into CSVRTGPNTGELFF.